The 17 T cell receptor beta chains listed next were all sequenced from one sample in a study of T-cell memory formation after mild COVID-19. TCRdb re-called the 5' RACE reads through MiXCR, storing one row per CDR3 protein. The sample has approximately 500,000 distinct CDR3 sequences, 20% to 30% seen once. The sample was PBMCs or a T cell subset sorted from them (not recorded which). The receptors here all came from an adult woman who had mild COVID-19 (a few samples of this study predate the infection). Cell type and time point are not known.

The V call is TRBV18, the J call TRBJ2-7; D unclear. The germline gives CDR1 KGHSH, CDR2 LQKENI. The CDR3 runs to 13 residues. V was pared by 3 bases and J by 5 bases, with 11 bases between. As DNA, the CDR3 is TGTGCCAGCTCACCCACGGTCCGTCACGAGCAGTACTTC. It is translated as CASSPTVRHEQYF.

This clonotype was counted a few times. The chain joins TRBV29-1 to TRBJ2-5; unclear D gene. Trimming stripped 3 bases from V and 6 bases from J, with 14 bases between. Germline CDR1 and CDR2: SQVTM and ANQGSEA. CDR3 length: 13 residues. CDR3 bases: TGCAGCGTTGATCAGGTCACGAGTAAGACCCAGTACTTC. Its translation: CSVDQVTSKTQYF. The full variable domain, with the rest looked up from reference TRBV29-1 and TRBJ2-5, is SAVISQKPSRDICQRGTSLTIQCQVDSQVTMMFWYRQQPGQSLTLIATANQGSEATYESGFVIDKFPISRPNLTFSTLTVSNMSPEDSSIYLCSVDQVTSKTQYFGPGTRLLVL.

This chain links TRBV28 with TRBJ1-2; D remains ambiguous. CDR3 length equals 11 residues. CDR1 and CDR2 (germline): MDHEN, SYDVKM. Trimming stripped 7 bases from V and 5 bases from J, with 8 bases between. The CDR3 region is CASNWGYGYTF. CDR3 DNA sequence: TGTGCCAGCAACTGGGGATATGGCTACACCTTC.

The CDR3 nucleotides read TGCGCCAGCAGAACCGGGACTCCAGGCGGAGAGACCCAGTACTTC. It specifies CASRTGTPGGETQYF. V is TRBV5-1 and J is TRBJ2-5; D may be TRBD2 (6 bases). The length of the CDR3 is 15 residues. Germline V lookup: CDR1 SGHRS, CDR2 YFSETQ. V shed 5 bases and J shed 4 bases, with 18 bases lying between them.

This clonotype was seen a few times. The J gene is TRBJ1-6, the V gene TRBV20-1; D gene unclear. The germline gives CDR1 DFQATT, CDR2 SNEGSKA (reference sequence). There are 17 residues in the CDR3. The V end was cut by 4 bases, the J end by 8 bases, with 24 bases between. CDR3 sequence reads: CSAKRDPARAEDSPLHF. CDR3 sequence (DNA): TGCAGTGCTAAGAGGGATCCAGCACGGGCGGAGGATTCACCCCTCCACTTT.

The chain combines TRBV30 with TRBJ2-7; 14 bases map to TRBD2. Per the germline V gene, CDR1 is GTSNPN and CDR2 is SVGIG (reference sequence). The V gene end was trimmed by 4 bases and the J gene end by 3 bases; junction bases not matched to a gene: 11. This CDR3 contains 17 residues. The CDR3 region has the DNA TGTGCCTGGAAGGGGACTAGCGGGGGCCCTGAGATCTACGAGCAGTACTTC. It codes for CAWKGTSGGPEIYEQYF.

This clonotype came up a few times. The V gene is TRBV3-1, the J gene TRBJ2-2; D remains ambiguous. The germline CDR1 and CDR2 sequences are LGHDT and YNNKEL (reference sequence). Trimming took 1 base from V and 4 from J, leaving 4 bases between them. The CDR3 has 13 residues. CDR3 region: CASSQGPTGELFF. CDR3 nucleotides: TGTGCCAGCAGCCAAGGGCCCACCGGGGAGCTGTTTTTT.

For the CDR3, the DNA is TGTGCCAGCAGTCCCCCCAGTGAAGGCAATCAGCCCCAGCATTTT. Translation gives CASSPPSEGNQPQHF. The gene calls are TRBV12-3 or TRBV12-4 and TRBJ1-5; D gene ambiguous. V was pared by 5 bases and J by 2 bases, with 13 bases between. This CDR3 contains 15 residues.

The V and J genes are TRBV4-1 and TRBJ2-5; 8 positions agree with TRBD2. The CDR3 totals 16 residues. V lost 1 base, J lost 0 bases, and 4 bases stayed unmatched. Per germline, CDR1 MGHRA and CDR2 YSYEKL. CDR3 amino acids: CASSQGQRGYQETQYF. CDR3 sequence (DNA): TGCGCCAGCAGCCAAGGCCAGCGGGGGTACCAAGAGACCCAGTACTTC.

This rearrangement joins TRBV5-1 to TRBJ2-1; TRBD1 might be the D (6 bases). The germline CDR1 and CDR2 sequences are SGHRS and YFSETQ. This CDR3 is built from 15 residues. Trimming cost V 0 bases and J 4 bases, with 11 bases left between them. CDR3 in DNA: TGCGCCAGCAGCTTGGAACAGGGATTTTACAATGAGCAGTTCTTC. It specifies CASSLEQGFYNEQFF.

This rearrangement joins TRBV20-1 to TRBJ2-7; 9 positions agree with TRBD1. Germline values: CDR1 DFQATT, CDR2 SNEGSKA (reference sequence). J was trimmed by 6 bases and V by 1 base; bases with no gene match: 10. This CDR3 contains 15 residues. CDR3 residues: CSARVWGQGVPEQYF. CDR3 bases: TGCAGTGCTAGAGTGTGGGGACAGGGTGTTCCCGAGCAGTACTTC.

This clonotype has a handful of counts. V is TRBV10-3 and J is TRBJ2-7; possible D gene TRBD1, 7 bases. V lost 2 bases and J 6 bases, leaving 11 bases between the germline ends. Per the germline V gene, CDR1 is ENHRY and CDR2 is SYGVKD. The CDR3 is 13 residues long. In DNA, the CDR3 is TGTGCCATCAGTGAGGGAGGGGGCGGCGAGCAGTACTTC. It codes for CAISEGGGGEQYF.

The table lists this clonotype with a few counts. The genes are TRBV7-9 and TRBJ2-5; weak D call: TRBD2 (6 bases). Germline CDR1 is SEHNR and CDR2 is FQNEAQ (reference sequence). This CDR3 has 16 amino acids. V was pared by 5 bases and J by 6 bases, with 22 bases between. The CDR3 region has the DNA TGTGCCAGCAGCAATCCAGGGAACTCACGGGGGAAGACCCAGTACTTC. Its protein is CASSNPGNSRGKTQYF.

This chain uses TRBV6-5 with TRBJ2-4, with D perhaps given as TRBD1 or TRBD2 (5 bases each). CDR1 is MNHEY, CDR2 SVGAGI, per germline. The germline V and J ends were trimmed by 5 bases and 0 bases, with 14 bases remaining between them. The CDR3 runs 16 residues. CDR3 DNA sequence: TGTGCCAGCAGTCCCGGGGACCCTATAGCCAAAAACATTCAGTACTTC. It yields the protein CASSPGDPIAKNIQYF.

V and J are TRBV11-3 and TRBJ2-1, with 9 bases identical to TRBD2. CDR1 SGHNT and CDR2 YENEEA come from the germline V gene. The V and J ends lost 5 bases and 3 bases, in that order; junction bases with no gene match: 8. The CDR3 loop spans 16 amino acids. DNA of the CDR3: TGTGCCAGCAGCCCCCGGACTAGCGCCTTCTACAATGAGCAGTTCTTC. Translation: CASSPRTSAFYNEQFF.

This clonotype was observed a handful of times. The chain uses TRBV7-6 and TRBJ2-5; 11 positions match TRBD1. The CDR3 has 16 residues. J gave up 1 base and V 5 bases, and 6 bases lay outside the gene matches. Germline V lookup: CDR1 SGHVS, CDR2 FNYEAQ. CDR3 residues: CASSPGTGGVQETQYF. The CDR3 DNA sequence: TGTGCCAGCAGCCCCGGGACAGGGGGGGTCCAAGAGACCCAGTACTTC.

A few counts support this clonotype. The chain couples TRBV27 to TRBJ2-3, with D perhaps matching TRBD2 (6 bases). The CDR3 loop spans 14 amino acids. Germline-derived CDR1 and CDR2 are MNHEY and SMNVEV (reference sequence). Trimming removed 1 base from V and 6 bases from J, with 11 bases in between. As DNA, the CDR3 is TGTGCCAGCAGTTTATGGGGACTCTCGGATACGCAGTATTTT. Amino acids: CASSLWGLSDTQYF.